This T cell receptor beta chain derives from a study of blood T cell repertoires in COVID-19. Study context: The United States, Italy and Spain were the sources of the acute and convalescent COVID-19 samples. T cells, B-cell-depleted T cells, or PBMCs provided the cDNA or gDNA that served as material.

This clone was seen once. As processed by the authors: Scientists estimated how many nucleated cells there were by amplifying reference gene primers. Repertoires were generated with immunoSEQ multiplex PCR, while TCRdb's copy carries only in-frame clones and drops some. Clone size and the V and J calls come from that table; the DNA yielded D and trimming. This sample has under 300,000 clones, with about 87% found just once. The junction had 10 bases not matched to a gene; V was cut back by 3 bases and J by 6 bases. CDR3 length equals 19 residues. CDR1 is SNHLY, CDR2 FYNNEI, per germline. Sequenced sample: peripheral blood. The chain links TRBV2 to TRBJ2-2, with 16 bases matching TRBD2. This TCR was recovered from a woman between 40 and 55 years old with acute or convalescent COVID-19. The CDR3 loop reads CASSDLGLAGGIMSGELFF. The CDR3 DNA is TGTGCCAGCAGTGATTTGGGACTAGCGGGGGGGATCATGTCCGGGGAGCTGTTTTTT. Full variable domain (remainder filled in from reference TRBV2 and TRBJ2-2): EPEVTQTPSHQVTQMGQEVILRCVPISNHLYFYWYRQILGQKVEFLVSFYNNEISEKSEIFDDQFSVERPDGSNFTLKIRSTKLEDSAMYFCASSDLGLAGGIMSGELFFGEGSRLTVL.